These T cell receptor beta chains were read from a single sample in a study of T cells in narcolepsy. Using immunoSEQ multiplex PCR, the repertoire was profiled, and TCRdb retains in-frame clones only, with some absent. The profile shows 30,000 to 40,000 clones, 75% to 85% of them singletons. The sequencing input was CD45RA- memory CD4+ T cells from PBMCs. These TCRs come from a human donor with narcolepsy. Each CDR3 is given with its conserved first and last residue. A D gene is named only where the DNA matches it firmly. Where a row states a size, it is once, few, many or the class of an expanded clone; other rows omit it.

d_call clone_size j_call v_call cdr3_aa cdr3_nt
- - TRBJ2-7 TRBV6-1 CASSVRGPYEQYF TGTGCCAGCAGTGTTAGGGGACCCTACGAGCAGTACTTC
- - TRBJ2-7 TRBV7-2 CASSLAGDGTVYEQYF TGTGCCAGCAGCTTAGCCGGGGACGGAACGGTTTACGAGCAGTACTTC
- - TRBJ1-2 TRBV9 CASSAGTAERGYTF TGTGCCAGCAGCGCCGGGACCGCGGAGCGGGGCTACACCTTC
TRBD1 - TRBJ1-1 TRBV19 CASSPPGYRGKDTEAFF TGTGCCAGTAGCCCCCCGGGCTACAGGGGGAAGGACACTGAAGCTTTCTTT
- - TRBJ1-2 TRBV6-6 CASGLGEGYGYTF TGTGCCAGCGGCCTTGGGGAGGGCTATGGCTACACCTTC
- few TRBJ2-2 TRBV27 CASSSTTRGWAGELFF TGTGCCAGCAGTTCAACGACCCGGGGTTGGGCCGGGGAGCTGTTTTTT
- - TRBJ2-2 TRBV7-8 CASSLGGSGELFF TGTGCCAGCAGCTTAGGAGGCTCCGGGGAGCTGTTTTTT
- - TRBJ2-7 TRBV7-2 CASTRTASYEQYF TGTGCCAGCACCAGGACGGCCTCCTACGAGCAGTACTTC
- - TRBJ2-1 TRBV7-6 CASSPPSRFRTGRDNEQFF TGTGCCAGCAGCCCCCCCTCGCGCTTTAGGACGGGACGCGACAATGAGCAGTTCTTC
TRBD1 - TRBJ1-2 TRBV2 CASTLQGDYGYTF TGTGCCAGCACCCTACAGGGGGACTATGGCTACACCTTC